The text below deals with one TCR beta chain. The CDR3 sequence is 12 residues long. V was clipped by 3 bases and J by 3 bases, with 6 bases between them. The data were obtained in a study of blood T cell repertoires in COVID-19. Overall study context: Whether acute or convalescent, the COVID-19 samples came from the United States, Italy and Spain. The cDNA or gDNA used as material had been derived from T cells, B-cell-depleted T cells, or PBMCs.

In the original analysis: Reference gene primers were amplified, and this amplification served to estimate nucleated cell counts. Assay used: immunoSEQ multiplex PCR; TCRdb lists only in-frame clones, some missing. V and J calls and clone size are as listed in that table; D and trimming were resolved from the DNA. The sample shows fewer than 110,000 clones, roughly nine tenths of them seen only once. The specimen sequenced was peripheral blood. The sequence was collected from a man aged 50 or older with acute or convalescent COVID-19. V is TRBV12-3 or TRBV12-4 and J is TRBJ2-7; D may be TRBD1 (6 bases). CDR3 region: CASSLDSYEQYF. As DNA, the CDR3 is TGTGCCAGCAGTTTGGACAGCTACGAGCAGTACTTC.